The rows below give T cell receptor beta chains drawn from one sample of a study of blood T cells in healthy people across ages. MiXCR, applied by TCRdb to the 5' RACE reads, yields one record per CDR3 protein. The top ten clones hold 22% of a sample with almost 800,000 distinct CDR3 sequences, 55% to 70% of them seen once. Sample: blood. The receptor source for this set is a man between 25 and 39 years old in good health. Both conserved end residues are trimmed from each CDR3. Size values are once, few and many counts, or a class for expanded clones, and some rows have none.

TRBJ1-5 | TRBV7-9 | - | ASSLGRAREGQPQH
TRBJ2-7 | TRBV30 | once | AWSLGPNYEQY
TRBJ2-7 | TRBV27 | - | ASGYLYEQY
TRBJ2-5 | TRBV3-1 | once | ASSQEEGRGTSDNEQY
TRBJ2-4 | TRBV4-1 | - | ASSQGGTGKHQY
TRBJ2-1 | TRBV2 | - | ASSVESGAWEQF
TRBJ2-1 | TRBV5-1 | - | ASRLAGAPYNEQF
TRBJ2-6 | TRBV7-9 | few | ASSPKSSGANVLT
TRBJ2-3 | TRBV2 | - | ASSEQTGVDTQY
- | TRBV29-1 | few | SVHTGTYEQY
- | TRBV10-3 | - | AITAGGYYEQY
TRBJ1-2 | TRBV7-6 | - | ASSFQGKVGYT
TRBJ2-1 | TRBV27 | - | ASSLSVGTGGNEQF
TRBJ2-3 | TRBV28 | few | ASSTDAVPTDTQY
TRBJ2-1 | TRBV29-1 | - | SVDAPGGSYNEQF
TRBJ2-7 | TRBV5-1 | - | ASSPGVSGYEQY
TRBJ2-7 | TRBV21-1 | - | ASGQMIYEQY
TRBJ2-3 | TRBV10-3 | few | AIGELTTQY
TRBJ2-7 | TRBV20-1 | - | SARDRGALYEQY
TRBJ1-1 | TRBV12-3/TRBV12-4 | - | ASTDRGWNTEAF
TRBJ2-7 | TRBV5-1 | - | ASSTPDGYEQY
TRBJ2-3 | TRBV18 | - | ASSPYLGEADTQY
- | TRBV4-1 | - | ASSPRDTAYEQY
TRBJ1-1 | TRBV6-6 | - | ASSYSRGDTEAF
TRBJ2-7 | TRBV6-2/TRBV6-3 | - | ASSYGLFYEQY
TRBJ2-1 | TRBV30 | - | AWAEGIGRNEQF
TRBJ1-4 | TRBV20-1 | - | SARDTGTAPEKLF